This T cell receptor (beta chain) appears in the sequencing data of a study of cytomegalovirus exposure and HLA in healthy donors. Findings of the study overall: A few CMV-associated chains were confirmed in vitro to be specific for CMV antigens. Later analysis identified several of the most significant clusters that appeared linked to common viral pathogens. Analyses of presence and absence presupposed an approximately uniform sequencing depth across donors.

Germline CDR1 and CDR2: SGHAT and FQNNGV. This CDR3 region has 14 residues. Trimming shortened V by 1 base and J by 2 bases, and 6 bases separated the two germline ends. Use of 60 Vbeta and 13 Jbeta primers characterized the PCR. Using immunoSEQ multiplex PCR, the repertoire was profiled, and TCRdb retains in-frame clones only, with some absent. The profile covers roughly 100,000 clones, with around 82% appearing a single time and 3% to 3.5% taken by the ten largest. As regards this clone: Its antigen is unidentified.

The origin of this receptor is a man aged 25-40 years in good health and CMV-seropositive. This rearrangement joins TRBV11-2 to TRBJ1-5, with D unresolved. The material sequenced was PBMCs. The CDR3 loop is CASSLGTGNQPQHF. For the CDR3, the DNA is TGTGCCAGCAGCTTAGGTACGGGCAATCAGCCCCAGCATTTT.